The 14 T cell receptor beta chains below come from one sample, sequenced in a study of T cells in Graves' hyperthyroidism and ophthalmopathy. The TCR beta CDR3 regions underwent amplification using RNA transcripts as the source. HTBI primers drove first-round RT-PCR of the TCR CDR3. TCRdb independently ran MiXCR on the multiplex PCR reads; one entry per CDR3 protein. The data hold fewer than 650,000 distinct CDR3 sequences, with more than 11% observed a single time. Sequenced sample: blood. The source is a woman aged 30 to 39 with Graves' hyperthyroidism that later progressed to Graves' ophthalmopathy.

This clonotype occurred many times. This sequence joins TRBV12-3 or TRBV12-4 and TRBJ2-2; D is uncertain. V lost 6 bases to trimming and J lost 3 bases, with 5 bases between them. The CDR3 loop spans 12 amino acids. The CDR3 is CASSIHTGELFF. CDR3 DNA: TGTGCCAGCAGCATCCACACCGGGGAGCTGTTTTTT.

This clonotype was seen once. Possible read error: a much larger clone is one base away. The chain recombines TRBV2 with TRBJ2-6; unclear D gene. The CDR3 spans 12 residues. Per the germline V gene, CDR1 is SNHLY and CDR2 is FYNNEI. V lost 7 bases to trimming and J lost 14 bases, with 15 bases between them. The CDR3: CASKVVGNFLTF. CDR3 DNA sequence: TGTGCCAGCAAAGTCGTGGGGAACTTCCTGACTTTC.

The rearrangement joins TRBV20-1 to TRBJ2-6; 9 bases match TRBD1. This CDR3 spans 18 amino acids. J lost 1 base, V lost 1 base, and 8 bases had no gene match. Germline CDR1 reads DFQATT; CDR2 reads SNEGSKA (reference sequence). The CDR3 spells CSARVSGQGTSGANVLTF. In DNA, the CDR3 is TGCAGTGCTAGAGTATCGGGACAGGGCACTTCTGGGGCCAACGTCCTGACTTTC.

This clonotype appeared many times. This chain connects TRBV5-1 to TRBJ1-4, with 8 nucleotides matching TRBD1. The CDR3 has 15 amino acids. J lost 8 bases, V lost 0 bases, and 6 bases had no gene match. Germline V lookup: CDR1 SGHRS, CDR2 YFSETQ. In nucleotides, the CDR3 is TGCGCCAGCAGCTTGGGCGGACAGGGTCGGGAAAAACTGTTTTTT. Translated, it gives CASSLGGQGREKLFF.

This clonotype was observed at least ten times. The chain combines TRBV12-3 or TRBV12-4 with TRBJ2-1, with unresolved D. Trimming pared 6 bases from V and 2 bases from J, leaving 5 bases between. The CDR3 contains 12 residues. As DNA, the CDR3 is TGTGCCAGCAGAACCCCCTACAATGAGCAGTTCTTC. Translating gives CASRTPYNEQFF.

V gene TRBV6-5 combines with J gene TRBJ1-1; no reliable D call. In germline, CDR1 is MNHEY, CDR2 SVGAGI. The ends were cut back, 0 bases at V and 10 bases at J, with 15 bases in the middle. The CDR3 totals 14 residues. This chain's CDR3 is CASSYSSHTDLAFF. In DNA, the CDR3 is TGTGCCAGCAGTTACTCGAGTCACACCGACTTAGCTTTCTTT.

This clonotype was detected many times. The CDR3, as DNA: TGCAGCGTTGAAGATTTCAGTAATCAAGAGACCCAGTACTTC. Amino acid sequence: CSVEDFSNQETQYF. This chain connects TRBV29-1 to TRBJ2-5; D is ambiguous. The germline V gene encodes CDR1 SQVTM and CDR2 ANQGSEA. The V end was cut by 0 bases, the J end by 2 bases, with 10 bases between. This CDR3 has 14 amino acids.

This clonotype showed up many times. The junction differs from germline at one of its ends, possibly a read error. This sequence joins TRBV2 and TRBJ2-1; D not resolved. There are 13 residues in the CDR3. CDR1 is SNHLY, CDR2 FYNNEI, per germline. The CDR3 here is CASNEPIYNEQFF. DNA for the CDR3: TGTGCCAGCAATGAACCAATCTACAATGAGCAGTTCTTC.

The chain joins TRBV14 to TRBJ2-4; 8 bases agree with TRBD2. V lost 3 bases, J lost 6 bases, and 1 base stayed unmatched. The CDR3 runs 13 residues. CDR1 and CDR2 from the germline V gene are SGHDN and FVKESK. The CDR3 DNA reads TGTGCCAGCAGCCAGGGGACTAGAAACATTCAGTACTTC. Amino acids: CASSQGTRNIQYF.

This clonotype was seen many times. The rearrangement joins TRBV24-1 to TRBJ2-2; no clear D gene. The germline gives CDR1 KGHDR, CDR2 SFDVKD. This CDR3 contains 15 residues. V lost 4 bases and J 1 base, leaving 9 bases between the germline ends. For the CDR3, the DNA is TGTGCCACCAGTGACCCAATGGTGAACACCGGGGAGCTGTTTTTT. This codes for CATSDPMVNTGELFF.

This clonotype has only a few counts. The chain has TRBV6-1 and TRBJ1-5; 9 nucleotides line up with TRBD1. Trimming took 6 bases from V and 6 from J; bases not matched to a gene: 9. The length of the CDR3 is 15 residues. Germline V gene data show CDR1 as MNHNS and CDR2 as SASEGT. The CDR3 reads CASSLPGTGSQPQHF. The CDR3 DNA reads TGTGCCAGCAGCCTCCCCGGGACAGGGAGTCAGCCCCAGCATTTT.

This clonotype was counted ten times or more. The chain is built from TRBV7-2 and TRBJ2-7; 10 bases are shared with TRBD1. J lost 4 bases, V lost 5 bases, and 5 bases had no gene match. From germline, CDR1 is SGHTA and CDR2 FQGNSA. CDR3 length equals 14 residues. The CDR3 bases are TGTGCCAGCAGCGTGGACAGGGGGGATTACGAGCAGTACTTC. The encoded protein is CASSVDRGDYEQYF.

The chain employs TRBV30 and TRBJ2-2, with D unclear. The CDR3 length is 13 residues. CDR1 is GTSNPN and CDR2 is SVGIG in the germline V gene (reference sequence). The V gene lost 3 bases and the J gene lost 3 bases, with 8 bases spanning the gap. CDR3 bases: TGTGCCTGGAGGGAACATTACACCGGGGAGCTGTTTTTT. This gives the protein CAWREHYTGELFF.

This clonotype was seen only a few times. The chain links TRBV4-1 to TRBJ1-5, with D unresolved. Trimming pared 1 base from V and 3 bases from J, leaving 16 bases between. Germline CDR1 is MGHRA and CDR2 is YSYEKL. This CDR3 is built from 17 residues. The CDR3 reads CASSQAVFEWDNQPQHF. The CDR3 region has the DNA TGCGCCAGCAGCCAAGCAGTTTTCGAATGGGACAATCAGCCCCAGCATTTT.